A single T cell receptor beta chain is shown here with its context. This sample stems from a study of cytomegalovirus exposure and HLA in healthy donors. There are 14 residues in the CDR3. With 10 bases clipped from V and 0 bases from J, the junction kept 9 bases outside the gene matches. Germline V lookup: CDR1 SGHTA, CDR2 FQGNSA. In the PCR, 60 Vbeta and 13 Jbeta primers were used. Produced via immunoSEQ multiplex PCR; TCRdb's table is partial and in-frame only. The sample carries over 100,000 clones, 79% recorded once. This chain joins TRBV7-2 and TRBJ2-7; 7 bases align to TRBD2. The TCR comes from a male donor in good health and CMV-seronegative. Sequenced sample: PBMCs. In nucleotides, the CDR3 is TGTGCCACCTCTTACGGGGGGAGCTCCTACGAGCAGTACTTC. This codes for CATSYGGSSYEQYF.